A selection of T cell receptor beta chains follows, all from one sample in a study of shared clonotypes between healthy human individuals. The assay was immunoSEQ multiplex PCR, and TCRdb's table has in-frame clones only and misses some. This repertoire shows fewer than 3 million clones, roughly 90% found once; its top ten account for approximately 0.4%. The sample comprised naive CD4+ T cells from PBMCs. These receptors were collected from a man between 18 and 29 years old in good health. Some clones in this sample may be carry-over from other donors' samples. Each CDR3 is given with its conserved first and last residue. D genes are given only for firm matches. A clone size is listed for some rows: how often the clone was seen (once, few, many), or a class if it is expanded.

clone_size	v_call	d_call	j_call	cdr3_nt	cdr3_aa
NA	TRBV6-5	NA	TRBJ1-2	TGTGCCAGCAGGCAGGGAACCGCCTATGGCTACACCTTC	CASRQGTAYGYTF
NA	TRBV10-2	NA	TRBJ1-1	TGCGCCAGCAGTGAGTCGACGGGGGAGGGTCGGACTGAAGCTTTCTTT	CASSESTGEGRTEAFF
NA	TRBV9	NA	TRBJ2-1	TGTGCCAGCAGCGTTGGAGGGGGCGGTTTCTACAATGAGCAGTTCTTC	CASSVGGGGFYNEQFF
NA	TRBV19	NA	TRBJ1-5	TGTGCCAGTAGTATGAAGCAGGGCATCGGCAATCAGCCCCAGCATTTT	CASSMKQGIGNQPQHF
NA	TRBV11-3	NA	TRBJ2-3	TGTGCCAGCAGCTTATCCACGAGGCAGGGAAGGGATACGCAGTATTTT	CASSLSTRQGRDTQYF
NA	TRBV19	NA	TRBJ2-3	TGTGCCAGTAGTATAGGTACAGTCATTCATACGCAGTATTTT	CASSIGTVIHTQYF
NA	TRBV28	TRBD1	TRBJ1-4	TGTGCCAGCCGTACGGGGGGGACAGGGGGCGAAAAACTGTTTTTT	CASRTGGTGGEKLFF
NA	TRBV5-1	NA	TRBJ2-5	TGCGCCAGCAGCTCCCAGGGGAACCAAGAGACCCAGTACTTC	CASSSQGNQETQYF
NA	TRBV7-3	NA	TRBJ2-3	TGTGCCAGCAGCTTAACGCCCAGCACAGATACGCAGTATTTT	CASSLTPSTDTQYF
once	TRBV5-1	NA	TRBJ2-1	TGCGCCAGCACCGGGGGTCAGAACTCCTACAATGAGCAGTTCTTC	CASTGGQNSYNEQFF
NA	TRBV30	TRBD1	TRBJ2-7	TGTGCCTGGACCAGCCTTTTTGGGACAGGGCGCACCTACGAGCAGTACTTC	CAWTSLFGTGRTYEQYF
NA	TRBV18	TRBD1	TRBJ1-4	TGTGCCAGCTCACCATTTATTCCGACAGGGGAGTCAGAAAAACTGTTTTTT	CASSPFIPTGESEKLFF
NA	TRBV5-1	NA	TRBJ2-3	TGCGCCAGCAGCACGACTCCCGGCGGCACAGATACGCAGTATTTT	CASSTTPGGTDTQYF
NA	TRBV5-8	TRBD2	TRBJ2-1	TGTGCCAGCAGCTTGGTTCCCAGCGGGAGGGCCAATGAGCAGTTCTTC	CASSLVPSGRANEQFF
NA	TRBV30	NA	TRBJ2-7	TGTGCCTGGAGCAGCGGGACAGCATACGAGCAGTACTTC	CAWSSGTAYEQYF
NA	TRBV4-3	TRBD1	TRBJ1-2	TGCGCCAGCAGCCAAGATTTGGGCAGGGGGCATCACTATGGCTACACCTTC	CASSQDLGRGHHYGYTF
NA	TRBV5-1	NA	TRBJ1-1	TGCGCCAGCAGCCCCCAAGGGGGGATGATGAACACTGAAGCTTTCTTT	CASSPQGGMMNTEAFF
NA	TRBV5-1	NA	TRBJ2-1	TGCGCCAGCACCCCCGAGGGAATCACCTACAATGAGCAGTTCTTC	CASTPEGITYNEQFF